One sample yielded the 18 T cell receptor beta chains listed below, sequenced in a study of blood T cells in healthy people across ages. Together with a sample-barcoded 5' primer, a J-beta primer mix was included in a second PCR lasting 7 to 11 cycles. One entry per CDR3 protein, called by TCRdb with MiXCR from the 5' RACE reads. The sample has about 1.4 million distinct CDR3 sequences, 45% to 70% seen once. The source material was blood. The receptors shown here come from a man aged 18 to 35 in good health.

The V and J genes are TRBV6-5 and TRBJ2-3; maybe TRBD1 (6 bases). This CDR3 comprises 16 residues. Between the trimmed V and J ends, which lost 0 bases and 9 bases, there was a span of 19 bases. CDR1 MNHEY and CDR2 SVGAGI come from the germline V gene. The CDR3 reads CASSYSGDTPRRTQYF. The CDR3 region has the DNA TGTGCCAGCAGTTACTCGGGGGACACCCCAAGGAGGACGCAGTATTTT.

The rearrangement links TRBV9 to TRBJ2-7; D might be TRBD2 (6 bases). The CDR3 consists of 15 residues. The germline gives CDR1 SGDLS, CDR2 YYNGEE. V lost 4 bases to trimming and J lost 4 bases, with 18 bases between them. CDR3 residues: CASSQTSLGSYEQYF. CDR3 DNA sequence: TGTGCCAGCAGCCAGACTAGTTTGGGATCATACGAGCAGTACTTC.

There are many counts of this clonotype. V usage is TRBV9 and J usage is TRBJ1-1; D gene uncertain. The CDR3 spans 12 residues. V lost 4 bases, J lost 5 bases, and 9 bases lay in between. Germline loops: CDR1 SGDLS, CDR2 YYNGEE. CDR3 nucleotide sequence: TGTGCCAGCAGCCCAGGAACAACTGAAGCTTTCTTT. Translated, it gives CASSPGTTEAFF.

The chain couples TRBV3-1 to TRBJ2-1; TRBD1 aligns across 7 bases. With 4 bases clipped from V and 2 bases from J, the junction kept 8 bases outside the gene matches. The CDR3 sequence is 16 residues long. Germline V gene sequence: CDR1 LGHDT, CDR2 YNNKEL (reference sequence). CDR3 in DNA: TGTGCCAGCAGCCCCCTCGACAGGGACACCTACAATGAGCAGTTCTTC. Amino acids: CASSPLDRDTYNEQFF.

This clonotype was seen a few times. The rearrangement links TRBV12-3 or TRBV12-4 to TRBJ2-4; the D call may be TRBD1 or TRBD2 (5 bases each). The CDR3 covers 14 residues. The V and J ends lost 5 bases and 7 bases respectively, with 15 bases between them. The CDR3 DNA is TGTGCCAGCAGTGCCTGGACCAGGGAGAACATTCAGTACTTC. Translated, it gives CASSAWTRENIQYF.

The V gene is TRBV4-3, the J gene TRBJ2-3, with 12 bases that match TRBD2. The CDR3 runs to 15 residues. With V trimmed by 3 bases and J by 7 bases, 5 bases remained unmatched. CDR1 is LGHNA, CDR2 YSLEER, per germline. Here the CDR3 reads CASSQLAGGWNTQYF. The CDR3 bases are TGCGCCAGCAGCCAGCTAGCGGGGGGGTGGAATACGCAGTATTTT.

This clonotype was counted between two and nine times. The chain combines TRBV7-9 with TRBJ1-1; weak D call: TRBD1 (5 bases). Trimming cost V 2 bases and J 3 bases, with 13 bases left between them. The CDR3 is 15 amino acids. The germline V gene has CDR1 SEHNR and CDR2 FQNEAQ (reference sequence). DNA for the CDR3: TGTGCCAGCAGCTTAACTGGGGGGGAAGACACTGAAGCTTTCTTT. Its translation is CASSLTGGEDTEAFF.

The V call is TRBV20-1, the J call TRBJ2-5, with D possibly matching TRBD2 (6 bases). Germline loops: CDR1 DFQATT, CDR2 SNEGSKA (reference sequence). This CDR3 region has 14 residues. Trimming stripped 4 bases from V and 1 base from J, with 13 bases between. The DNA of the CDR3 is TGCAGTGCTATCGGGGGACTCCTCCAAGAGACCCAGTACTTC. This codes for CSAIGGLLQETQYF.

V is TRBV7-2 and J is TRBJ2-4, with D perhaps given as TRBD1 or TRBD2 (5 bases each). The end of the DNA aligns better with TRBJ2-7, so the J call may be wrong. The CDR3 sequence is 16 residues long. Looked up from germline, CDR1 is SGHTA and CDR2 is FQGNSA. CDR3 in DNA: TGTGCCAGCAGCTTAGGGTCCGGGACGGAGACCTACGAGCAGTACTTC. Its protein is CASSLGSGTETYEQYF.

This clonotype has only a few counts. This chain connects TRBV27 to TRBJ2-7; 8 positions agree with TRBD1. This CDR3 is 17 amino acids long. Germline V gene data show CDR1 as MNHEY and CDR2 as SMNVEV (reference sequence). With V trimmed by 3 bases and J by 4 bases, 14 bases remained unmatched. The CDR3, as DNA: TGTGCCAGCAGTTTGGACCCCAACCGACAGGGGAGGTACGAGCAGTACTTC. This translates into CASSLDPNRQGRYEQYF.

This clonotype was detected a few times. The J gene is TRBJ2-3, the V gene TRBV7-4, with 13 bases matching TRBD2. After removal of 5 bases from V and 1 base from J, the junction contained 12 bases not matched to a gene. The CDR3 is 19 residues long. Germline CDR1 and CDR2: SGHVT and SQSDAQ. This CDR3 reads CASSPPGGLAGNGTDTQYF. CDR3 sequence (DNA): TGTGCCAGCAGCCCCCCCGGGGGACTAGCGGGGAATGGCACAGATACGCAGTATTTT.

V is TRBV4-3 and J is TRBJ1-2; D is undetermined. The ends were cut back, 1 base at V and 3 bases at J, with 9 bases in the middle. Germline lookup yields CDR1 LGHNA and CDR2 YSLEER. This CDR3 comprises 14 residues. The CDR3 coding sequence is TGCGCCAGCAGCCAAGTCGACGCGGACTATGGCTACACCTTC. As protein: CASSQVDADYGYTF.

The chain's CDR3 is CSVDQRAMETQYF. The CDR3 DNA is TGCAGCGTTGACCAGCGGGCTATGGAGACCCAGTACTTC. The V gene is TRBV29-1, the J gene TRBJ2-5, with a weak D call TRBD2 (6 bases). The length of the CDR3 is 13 residues. Germline values: CDR1 SQVTM, CDR2 ANQGSEA. The V end was cut by 3 bases, the J end by 5 bases, with 13 bases between. Filled out from reference TRBV29-1 and TRBJ2-5, the complete variable domain reads SAVISQKPSRDICQRGTSLTIQCQVDSQVTMMFWYRQQPGQSLTLIATANQGSEATYESGFVIDKFPISRPNLTFSTLTVSNMSPEDSSIYLCSVDQRAMETQYFGPGTRLLVL.

The chain is built from TRBV20-1 and TRBJ2-3, with 10 bases lining up with TRBD2. This CDR3 comprises 15 residues. V lost 3 bases, J lost 4 bases, and 7 bases stayed unmatched. CDR1 DFQATT and CDR2 SNEGSKA come from the germline V gene (reference sequence). DNA of the CDR3: TGCAGTGCTAGTTCGGCTAGCGGGAGCTCAGATACGCAGTATTTT. Translated: CSASSASGSSDTQYF.

J is TRBJ2-1 and V is TRBV3-1; perhaps TRBD1 as D (6 bases). Judging by the DNA end, TRBJ2-7 fits better; the J call may be wrong. Germline CDR1 is LGHDT and CDR2 is YNNKEL (reference sequence). This CDR3 spans 17 amino acids. CDR3 nucleotides: TGTGCCAGCAGCTCCTGGGGGCCTGAGCCTTCCTACAATGAGCAGTACTTC. Its translation: CASSSWGPEPSYNEQYF.

The chain combines TRBV10-3 with TRBJ2-5; weak D call: TRBD1 (5 bases). V lost 10 bases to trimming and J lost 4 bases, with 13 bases between them. Germline V CDR1 and CDR2: ENHRY, SYGVKD. The CDR3 runs 12 residues. The chain's CDR3 is CAKRRQGETQYF. CDR3 nucleotides: TGTGCCAAACGTCGGCAGGGAGAGACCCAGTACTTC.

V and J are TRBV20-1 and TRBJ2-3; 9 bases align to TRBD2. The ends lost 6 bases at V and 4 bases at J; junction bases unmatched: 11. The CDR3 has 15 amino acids. Germline CDR1 reads DFQATT; CDR2 reads SNEGSKA (reference sequence). Here the CDR3 DNA reads TGCAGTGCGAAAGGACTAGCGCAGGCTCCAGATACGCAGTATTTT. As protein: CSAKGLAQAPDTQYF.

J is TRBJ2-5 and V is TRBV11-2; D is perhaps TRBD1 (6 bases). V was pared by 6 bases and J by 3 bases, with 17 bases between. This CDR3 is built from 15 residues. Germline loops: CDR1 SGHAT, CDR2 FQNNGV. The CDR3 reads CASRRTGTPKETQYF. The CDR3 DNA is TGTGCCAGCAGACGAACCGGGACACCAAAAGAGACCCAGTACTTC.